The clone carrying this T cell receptor (beta chain) was detected many times. Its target is unknown. The data derive from a study of tumor-infiltrating lymphocytes in primary liver carcinoma. At the level of the study: Each participant had primary liver carcinoma, and surgical resection was the treatment.

Study-level results: Tumor region pairs showed greater overlap than either tumor-adjacent or tumor-blood pairs did. There was no comparison of CD4+ and CD8+ repertoires, as samples were bulk unsorted. The difference in top-250-clone fraction between tumors and blood was significant, favoring tumors (p = 0.039).

TCR beta cDNA was reverse-transcribed from 500 ng of total RNA. The reaction used a constant-region primer and ProtoScript II reverse transcriptase. Library construction for TCR beta comprised three nested multiplex PCR rounds performed with slightly modified ARM-PCR. TCRdb used MiXCR to reprocess the multiplex PCR reads, holding one entry per CDR3 protein. The sample gives about 310,000 distinct CDR3 sequences, roughly 60% of which show up once; 15% to 20% is in the top ten. Germline DNA was also extracted, while the blood RNA originated from unsorted whole blood. This receptor was obtained from a woman in her twenties or thirties with primary liver carcinoma and hepatitis B virus infection. The sample was peripheral blood.

CDR3 residues: CSVRDRVGQPQHF. DNA of the CDR3: TGCAGCGTTCGAGACAGGGTCGGTCAGCCCCAGCATTTT. V gene TRBV29-1 combines with J gene TRBJ1-5; TRBD1 matches at 7 bases. CDR3 size: 13 residues. Germline V gene sequence: CDR1 SQVTM, CDR2 ANQGSEA. V was clipped by 5 bases and J by 6 bases; unmatched bases: 7.